The 18 T cell receptor beta chains in this list originate from one sample, sequenced in a study of T cells in Graves' hyperthyroidism and ophthalmopathy (dated by TCRdb to between 2018 and 2021). To prepare the library, multiplex PCR was applied. This sample was sequenced with an Illumina HiSeq 2000. The TCR beta CDR3 regions were amplified from the RNA transcripts. The first round of RT-PCR for the TCR CDR3 was performed with the HTBI primer set and the Qiagen OneStep RT-PCR kit. The public reads were reanalyzed by TCRdb: fastp trimming at Q25, MiXCR alignment, in-frame beta chains only. Rows are unified per CDR3 protein, each entry keeping the most common DNA and genes. This sample is represented by some 560,000 distinct CDR3 sequences; about a sixth of them were singletons. The top ten clones comprise less than 9.5% of the sample. Sequenced material: blood. The receptors originated from a woman under 40 with Graves' hyperthyroidism.

J is TRBJ1-1 and V is TRBV19, with a possible D match to TRBD1 (6 bases). The CDR3 extends over 18 amino acids. Trimming removed 3 bases at V and 3 bases at J, with 23 bases between. Looked up from germline, CDR1 is LNHDA and CDR2 is SQIVND (reference sequence). The CDR3 reads CASSMAHLQQGRDTEAFF. For the CDR3, the DNA is TGTGCCAGTAGTATGGCCCACTTACAGCAGGGGAGGGACACTGAAGCTTTCTTT.

This clonotype occurred many times. Written as DNA, the CDR3 is TGTGCCAGCAAACCCGGGACGGTAGTCTACGAGCAGTACTTC. This translates into CASKPGTVVYEQYF. The V and J genes are TRBV28 and TRBJ2-7; D could derive from TRBD1 or TRBD2 (5 bases each). Trimming took off 7 bases at V and 3 bases at J, with 16 bases between the two ends. The CDR3 sequence is 14 residues long. Germline V gene data show CDR1 as MDHEN and CDR2 as SYDVKM. The variable domain in full, completed from reference TRBV28 and TRBJ2-7, reads DVKVTQSSRYLVKRTGEKVFLECVQDMDHENMFWYRQDPGLGLRLIYFSYDVKMKEKGDIPEGYSVSREKKERFSLILESASTNQTSMYLCASKPGTVVYEQYFGPGTRLTVT.

This clonotype was recorded a few times. This chain links TRBV3-1 with TRBJ1-2; TRBD1 matches at 7 bases. V gave up 5 bases and J gave up 0 bases; unmatched junction bases: 6. This CDR3 is 15 amino acids long. The germline V gene encodes CDR1 LGHDT and CDR2 YNNKEL (reference sequence). CDR3 sequence reads: CASSKQGKANYGYTF. The CDR3 nucleotides are TGTGCCAGCAGCAAACAGGGGAAAGCTAACTATGGCTACACCTTC.

This clonotype was detected many times. This chain uses TRBV18 with TRBJ1-1, with D possibly being TRBD1 (5 bases). Per germline, CDR1 KGHSH and CDR2 LQKENI. This CDR3 contains 13 residues. With 6 bases removed from V and 3 bases from J, the gap between germline ends came to 11 bases. The CDR3 region has the DNA TGTGCCAGCTCGGTAGGGGAGGACACTGAAGCTTTCTTT. It specifies CASSVGEDTEAFF.

This clonotype was observed at least ten times. Its ends do not fully match the called genes, so a read error is possible. This chain uses TRBV7-9 with TRBJ2-1, with 12 bases fitting TRBD2. Germline values: CDR1 SEHNR, CDR2 FQNEAQ (reference sequence). The CDR3 length is 14 residues. Here the CDR3 DNA reads TGTGCCAGCAGCCTAGCGGGAGGGCCGAGTGAGCAGTTCTTC. Translation: CASSLAGGPSEQFF.

This clonotype was seen once. The rearrangement uses TRBV7-9 and TRBJ2-3; D gene ambiguous. The CDR3 spans 15 residues. Germline-derived CDR1 and CDR2 are SEHNR and FQNEAQ (reference sequence). Trimming removed 1 base at V and 1 base at J, with 9 bases between. CDR3 nucleotides: TGTGCCAGCAGCTTAGGATCTAGGGGCACAGATACGCAGTATTTT. This codes for CASSLGSRGTDTQYF.

This clonotype was observed a handful of times. The J gene is TRBJ2-1, the V gene TRBV7-3; 9 bases are a match to TRBD2. The V gene's germline CDR1 is SGHTA and CDR2 FQGTGA. With 1 base clipped from V and 7 bases from J, the junction kept 5 bases outside the gene matches. CDR3 length equals 15 residues. The CDR3 sequence is CASSLRPSGINEQFF. DNA of the CDR3: TGTGCCAGCAGCTTAAGGCCTAGCGGGATTAATGAGCAGTTCTTC.

The chain carries TRBV25-1 and TRBJ1-1; D may be TRBD1 (5 bases). This CDR3 has 14 residues. Germline-derived CDR1 and CDR2 are MGHDK and SYGVNS. Deletions cut 5 bases from V and 1 base from J, with 11 bases between. Here the CDR3 reads CASSITGPNTEAFF. As DNA, the CDR3 is TGTGCCAGCAGTATAACGGGACCGAACACTGAAGCTTTCTTT.

There are a few counts of this clonotype. This may come from a read error, since a much larger clone is one base off. The rearrangement uses TRBV28 and TRBJ2-3, with TRBD2 identical over 7 bases. V gave up 3 bases and J gave up 8 bases; unmatched junction bases: 11. CDR3 size: 15 residues. Germline loops: CDR1 MDHEN, CDR2 SYDVKM. The chain's CDR3 is CASSLGGGLAGTQYF. Written as DNA, the CDR3 is TGTGCCAGCAGTTTGGGGGGAGGGCTGGCGGGTACGCAGTATTTT.

This clonotype was counted many times. The rearrangement links TRBV28 to TRBJ2-7; TRBD1 might be the D (7 bases). The germline CDR1 and CDR2 sequences are MDHEN and SYDVKM. The CDR3 sequence is 14 residues long. Trimming took 7 bases from V and 5 from J, leaving 18 bases between them. The CDR3 coding sequence is TGTGCCAGCAACAGGGGACTGTCTGTAAACGAGCAGTACTTC. Translating it yields CASNRGLSVNEQYF.

The genes are TRBV19 and TRBJ2-1; 8 nucleotides line up with TRBD2. Germline loops: CDR1 LNHDA, CDR2 SQIVND (reference sequence). The length of the CDR3 is 14 residues. V lost 3 bases, J lost 6 bases, and 4 bases stayed unmatched. Written as DNA, the CDR3 is TGTGCCAGTAGTATCCAAAGCGGGAGCAATGAGCAGTTCTTC. Its translation: CASSIQSGSNEQFF. The variable domain in full, with the rest retrieved from reference TRBV19 and TRBJ2-1, is DGGITQSPKYLFRKEGQNVTLSCEQNLNHDAMYWYRQDPGQGLRLIYYSQIVNDFQKGDIAEGYSVSREKKESFPLTVTSAQKNPTAFYLCASSIQSGSNEQFFGPGTRLTVL.

This clonotype has at least ten counts. The chain recombines TRBV28 with TRBJ2-1; D gene ambiguous. This CDR3 has 14 residues. Trimming removed 3 bases from V and 4 bases from J, with 10 bases in between. Germline CDR1 is MDHEN and CDR2 is SYDVKM. CDR3 loop: CASSFLTDYNEQFF. CDR3 sequence (DNA): TGTGCCAGCAGTTTTCTTACGGATTACAATGAGCAGTTCTTC.

This clonotype was seen only a few times. The chain recombines TRBV7-9 with TRBJ2-1; TRBD2 is a possible D gene (6 bases). The CDR3 loop spans 15 amino acids. Germline values: CDR1 SEHNR, CDR2 FQNEAQ (reference sequence). In DNA form, the CDR3 reads TGTGCTTCACCCTCTAGCGACAGCTCCTACAATGAGCAGTTCTTC. Translated, it gives CASPSSDSSYNEQFF.

The V call is TRBV7-3, the J call TRBJ2-3; 8 bases are shared with TRBD2. With V trimmed by 1 base and J by 4 bases, 10 bases remained unmatched. Germline V lookup: CDR1 SGHTA, CDR2 FQGTGA. The CDR3 runs 17 residues. The CDR3 DNA follows: TGTGCCAGCAGCTTAAGTCCCAGCGGGAGCGGGTCAGATACGCAGTATTTT. Translation gives CASSLSPSGSGSDTQYF.

For this clonotype: A much larger clone lies a single base off, so this may be a read error. The chain recombines TRBV28 with TRBJ1-1; D unresolved. The CDR3 loop spans 14 amino acids. Germline V CDR1 and CDR2: MDHEN, SYDVKM. CDR3 in DNA: TGTGCCAGCACCCTCTACCGCGGGAACACTGAAGCTTCCTTT. It codes for CASTLYRGNTEASF.

To note about this clonotype: A read error may be the cause here, since a much bigger clone is one base away. V gene TRBV30 combines with J gene TRBJ1-1; perhaps TRBD1 as D (6 bases). Trimming stripped 6 bases from V and 1 base from J, with 6 bases between. The CDR3 sequence is 11 residues long. Germline CDR1 and CDR2: GTSNPN and SVGIG (reference sequence). The CDR3 region has the DNA TGTGCCTGCAGGGGGAACACTGAAGCTTTCTTT. Amino acids: CACRGNTEAFF.

A few counts support this clonotype. The chain is built from TRBV24-1 and TRBJ2-1, with 9 bases identical to TRBD1. Germline CDR1 and CDR2: KGHDR and SFDVKD. V shed 7 bases, J shed 9 bases, and the junction held 12 bases outside the gene matches. This CDR3 is 15 amino acids long. CDR3 bases: TGTGCCACCAGCAGACAGGGGGGGGATTCTGTTGAGCAGTTCTTC. It codes for CATSRQGGDSVEQFF.

This clonotype was seen only a few times. The V call is TRBV12-3 or TRBV12-4, the J call TRBJ1-5; D perhaps matches TRBD1 (6 bases). Trimming removed 7 bases from V and 2 bases from J, with 24 bases in between. The CDR3 length is 18 residues. The CDR3 DNA is TGTGCCAGCACCATAGGGACAAGTCCATCCTATCGCAATCAGCCCCAGCATTTT. It codes for CASTIGTSPSYRNQPQHF.